Sequencing of this T cell receptor (beta chain) was carried out in a study of T-cell memory formation after mild COVID-19. Across the study: Among the donors, TCR clusters were largely specific to each donor.

Findings and limits, study-wide: Several responding clones turned up in pre-infection memory, indicating that cross-reactive memory may have taken part. The main location of contracting CD4+ clones was CM and EM, and that of contracting CD8+ clones was EMRA.

This clonotype was found a few times. Its antigen is not known. This CDR3 contains 11 residues. TCRdb itself ran the 5' RACE reads through MiXCR, one entry per CDR3 protein. The table includes fewer than 300,000 distinct CDR3 sequences, 16% detected once. This receptor was identified in a man between 18 and 35 years old who had mild COVID-19 (a few samples of this study predate the infection). Cell type and time point are not known. The sample comprised PBMCs or a T cell subset sorted from them (not recorded which). The chain recombines TRBV12-3 or TRBV12-4 with TRBJ2-3; D possibly corresponds to TRBD2 (5 bases). The J call may not be correct, given that the DNA end is closer to TRBJ2-5. The CDR3 here is CASSLGATQYF. The CDR3 DNA is TGTGCCAGCAGTTTGGGAGCGACCCAGTACTTC.